This T cell receptor (beta chain) derives from a study of T cells in Graves' hyperthyroidism and ophthalmopathy. Whole-study results and caveats: Clonotypes that were expanded in thyroid above 0.001 mostly appeared in blood too.

Each diagnosis drew on symptoms, thyroxine, TRAb, thyroid ultrasound and orbital computed tomography findings. RNA transcripts served as the template for amplifying TCR beta CDR3 regions. TCR CDR3 regions were first amplified by RT-PCR with HTBI primers. A single record per CDR3 protein comes from TCRdb applying MiXCR to the multiplex PCR reads. Of about 520,000 distinct CDR3 sequences in the sample, roughly 25% were seen once. This clonotype was counted a few times. Its antigen is as yet unknown. Sequencing used blood. The TCR originated in a woman younger than 45 with Graves' ophthalmopathy.

The chain's CDR3 is CASSFSLDNEQFF. CDR3 nucleotide sequence: TGTGCCAGCAGCTTCAGCTTAGACAATGAGCAGTTCTTC. This chain joins TRBV7-9 and TRBJ2-1; the D is unclear. V was trimmed by 3 bases and J by 5 bases, leaving 8 bases between them. The germline gives CDR1 SEHNR, CDR2 FQNEAQ (reference sequence). The CDR3 sequence is 13 residues long. The variable domain in full, with the rest retrieved from reference TRBV7-9 and TRBJ2-1, is DTGVSQNPRHKITKRGQNVTFRCDPISEHNRLYWYRQTLGQGPEFLTYFQNEAQLEKSRLLSDRFSAERPKGSFSTLEIQRTEQGDSAMYLCASSFSLDNEQFFGPGTRLTVL.